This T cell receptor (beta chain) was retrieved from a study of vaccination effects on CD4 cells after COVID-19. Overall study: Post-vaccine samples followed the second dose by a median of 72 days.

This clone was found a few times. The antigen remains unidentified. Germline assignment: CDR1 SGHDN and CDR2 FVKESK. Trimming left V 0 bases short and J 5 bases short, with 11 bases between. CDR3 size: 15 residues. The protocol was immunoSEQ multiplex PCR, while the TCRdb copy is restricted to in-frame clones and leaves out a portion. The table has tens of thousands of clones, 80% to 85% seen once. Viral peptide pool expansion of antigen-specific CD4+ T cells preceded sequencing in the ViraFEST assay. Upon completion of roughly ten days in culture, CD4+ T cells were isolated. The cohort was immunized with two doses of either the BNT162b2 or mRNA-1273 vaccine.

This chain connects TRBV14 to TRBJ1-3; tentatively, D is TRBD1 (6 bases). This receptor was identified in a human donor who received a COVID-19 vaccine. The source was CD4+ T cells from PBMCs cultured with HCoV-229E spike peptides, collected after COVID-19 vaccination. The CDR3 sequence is CASSQESGQRNTIYF. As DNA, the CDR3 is TGTGCCAGCAGCCAAGAATCTGGACAGAGAAACACCATATATTTT.